Listed below are T cell receptor beta chains from one sample, sequenced in a study of blood T cell repertoires in COVID-19. Some clones are missing from TCRdb's copy, which holds only in-frame ones; the method was immunoSEQ multiplex PCR. This sample carries approximately 12,000 clones, 80% to 90% of them seen once, and the ten largest clones take around 9.9%. The sample comprised peripheral blood. The source of these receptors is a human donor in a cohort sampled during active COVID-19. CDR3s include the opening cysteine and the closing phenylalanine or tryptophan. A D gene is named only where the DNA matches it firmly. Rows give clone size only sometimes, using once, few, many, or a class for an expanded clone.

abundance: .
d_gene: TRBD1
v_gene: TRBV5-1
j_gene: TRBJ2-1
CDR3nt: TGCGCCAGCAGCTACGATGGACAGGGGGTAGTTGAGCAGTTCTTC
CDR3aa: CASSYDGQGVVEQFF

abundance: .
d_gene: .
v_gene: TRBV19
j_gene: TRBJ2-7
CDR3nt: TGTGCCAGTAGTATAGATTTCAGGGGTCGGTCCTACGAGCAGTACTTC
CDR3aa: CASSIDFRGRSYEQYF

abundance: .
d_gene: TRBD1
v_gene: TRBV28
j_gene: TRBJ1-5
CDR3nt: TGTGCCAGCAGACAGGGGTCGGGCCAGCCCCAGCATTTT
CDR3aa: CASRQGSGQPQHF

abundance: once
d_gene: .
v_gene: TRBV19
j_gene: TRBJ2-7
CDR3nt: TGTGCCAGTAGTATAGGTACGGGTCCTGGGGAGCAGTACTTC
CDR3aa: CASSIGTGPGEQYF

abundance: .
d_gene: TRBD2
v_gene: TRBV4-1
j_gene: TRBJ2-1
CDR3nt: TGCGCCAGCAGCCAAGACGCTCGAGGGACTAGCGGGGGGCCGAATGAGCAGTTCTTC
CDR3aa: CASSQDARGTSGGPNEQFF

abundance: few
d_gene: .
v_gene: TRBV18
j_gene: TRBJ1-1
CDR3nt: TGTGCCAGCTCACCACCGTTCTCGACAGTGAACACTGAAGCTTTCTTT
CDR3aa: CASSPPFSTVNTEAFF

abundance: .
d_gene: TRBD1
v_gene: TRBV2
j_gene: TRBJ1-5
CDR3nt: TGTGCCAGCAGTGAAGCTTATGGACAGGGCAGCAATCAGCCCCAGCATTTT
CDR3aa: CASSEAYGQGSNQPQHF

abundance: .
d_gene: TRBD2
v_gene: TRBV28
j_gene: TRBJ2-3
CDR3nt: TGTGCCAGCAGTTTAGCGGGGGGCTCGACAGATACGCAGTATTTT
CDR3aa: CASSLAGGSTDTQYF

abundance: .
d_gene: TRBD2
v_gene: TRBV10-3
j_gene: TRBJ2-5
CDR3nt: TGTGCCACCCGAGGGACTAGCGGGGGGGCTTACCAAGAGACCCAGTACTTC
CDR3aa: CATRGTSGGAYQETQYF

abundance: .
d_gene: .
v_gene: TRBV7-9
j_gene: TRBJ1-2
CDR3nt: TGTGCCAGCAGCCCAGGGGATGTCTATGGCTACACCTTC
CDR3aa: CASSPGDVYGYTF

abundance: .
d_gene: .
v_gene: TRBV3-1/TRBV3-2
j_gene: TRBJ1-1
CDR3nt: TGTGCCAGCAGCTTCCAGGGAACGAACACTGAAGCTTTCTTT
CDR3aa: CASSFQGTNTEAFF

abundance: .
d_gene: .
v_gene: TRBV4-1
j_gene: TRBJ2-3
CDR3nt: TGCGCCAGCAGCCAAGAAGCCCCCGGCGGGGGCACAGATACGCAGTATTTT
CDR3aa: CASSQEAPGGGTDTQYF

abundance: .
d_gene: .
v_gene: TRBV6-4
j_gene: TRBJ2-3
CDR3nt: TGTGCCAGCAGTGAAGAGGACTCTAGCACAGATACGCAGTATTTT
CDR3aa: CASSEEDSSTDTQYF

abundance: .
d_gene: TRBD1
v_gene: TRBV5-3
j_gene: TRBJ1-5
CDR3nt: TGTGCCAGAAGGGCCGGGACAGCAGAACAGCCCCAGCATTTT
CDR3aa: CARRAGTAEQPQHF

abundance: once
d_gene: TRBD2
v_gene: TRBV3-1/TRBV3-2
j_gene: TRBJ2-2
CDR3nt: TGTGCCAGCAGCCGACGGACTAGCGGGGGGGCCGCCGCCGGCACCGGGGAGCTGTTTTTT
CDR3aa: CASSRRTSGGAAAGTGELFF

abundance: .
d_gene: .
v_gene: TRBV30
j_gene: TRBJ1-1
CDR3nt: TGTGCCTGGTCCGAGACAACAGTGAACACTGAAGCTTTCTTT
CDR3aa: CAWSETTVNTEAFF

abundance: .
d_gene: .
v_gene: TRBV7-2
j_gene: TRBJ2-7
CDR3nt: TGTGCCAGCAGTCTTTGGGGGGGGCCCTACGAGCAGTACTTC
CDR3aa: CASSLWGGPYEQYF

abundance: .
d_gene: .
v_gene: TRBV2
j_gene: TRBJ1-1
CDR3nt: TGTGCCGGATCACAGGGTGTAGGGACTGAAGCTTTCTTT
CDR3aa: CAGSQGVGTEAFF

abundance: .
d_gene: .
v_gene: TRBV18
j_gene: TRBJ1-2
CDR3nt: TGTGCCAGCTCATTAGGATCGGGGAACTATGGCTACACCTTC
CDR3aa: CASSLGSGNYGYTF

abundance: .
d_gene: TRBD1
v_gene: TRBV5-4
j_gene: TRBJ2-2
CDR3nt: TGTGCCAGCAGCATTAACAGGGGGAGTAACACCGGGGAGCTGTTTTTT
CDR3aa: CASSINRGSNTGELFF

abundance: .
d_gene: .
v_gene: TRBV18
j_gene: TRBJ1-2
CDR3nt: TGTGCCAGCTCCCTCTCCGCGGGGGAATACTATGGCTACACCTTC
CDR3aa: CASSLSAGEYYGYTF

abundance: .
d_gene: TRBD1
v_gene: TRBV7-9
j_gene: TRBJ1-1
CDR3nt: TGTGCCAGCAGCGCTGAGGGGACAGGAGCCCTTGAAGCTTTCTTT
CDR3aa: CASSAEGTGALEAFF

abundance: .
d_gene: TRBD1
v_gene: TRBV5-4
j_gene: TRBJ1-2
CDR3nt: TGTGCCAGCAGCGGAAGGGACAGGGGGCCTCTTGGCTACACCTTC
CDR3aa: CASSGRDRGPLGYTF

abundance: .
d_gene: .
v_gene: TRBV18
j_gene: TRBJ1-2
CDR3nt: TGTGCCAGCTCACCCGGCAACTACCCCTATGGCTACACCTTC
CDR3aa: CASSPGNYPYGYTF

abundance: .
d_gene: TRBD1
v_gene: TRBV3-1/TRBV3-2
j_gene: TRBJ1-2
CDR3nt: TGTGCCAGCAGCCAAGCGACAGGGGGAGTTAACTATGGCTACACCTTC
CDR3aa: CASSQATGGVNYGYTF

abundance: .
d_gene: .
v_gene: TRBV6-4
j_gene: TRBJ2-2
CDR3nt: TGTGCCAGCAGTGACGCCACAGGGACCGGGGAGCTGTTTTTT
CDR3aa: CASSDATGTGELFF

abundance: .
d_gene: .
v_gene: TRBV11-2
j_gene: TRBJ2-7
CDR3nt: TGTGCCAGCATAGGGGCTCCGGGGGAGGAGCAGTACTTC
CDR3aa: CASIGAPGEEQYF

abundance: .
d_gene: TRBD2
v_gene: TRBV14
j_gene: TRBJ2-5
CDR3nt: TGTGCCAGCAGCCAAGGGACTAGCGGGGGTAGTATGGAGACCCAGTACTTC
CDR3aa: CASSQGTSGGSMETQYF

abundance: .
d_gene: .
v_gene: TRBV7-9
j_gene: TRBJ1-4
CDR3nt: TGTGCCAGCAGCTTTACGAGAAGGCAGGGCAGTGAAAAACTGTTTTTT
CDR3aa: CASSFTRRQGSEKLFF

abundance: .
d_gene: .
v_gene: TRBV11-2
j_gene: TRBJ2-7
CDR3nt: TGTGCCAGCAGCACATACCCTCACGAGCAGTACTTC
CDR3aa: CASSTYPHEQYF

abundance: few
d_gene: .
v_gene: TRBV4-2
j_gene: TRBJ2-1
CDR3nt: TGTGCCAGCAGCCGGACTGGCGCCGAGGGGGTTAATGAGCAGTTCTTC
CDR3aa: CASSRTGAEGVNEQFF

abundance: .
d_gene: .
v_gene: TRBV19
j_gene: TRBJ2-7
CDR3nt: TGTGCCAGTAGTCCGAGAAGACTGGGCTCCTACGAGCAGTACTTC
CDR3aa: CASSPRRLGSYEQYF

abundance: .
d_gene: TRBD2
v_gene: TRBV9
j_gene: TRBJ2-5
CDR3nt: TGTGCCAGCAGCCCCGGGGTAGAGGCGGGGGGAGAGACCCAGTACTTC
CDR3aa: CASSPGVEAGGETQYF

abundance: .
d_gene: TRBD2
v_gene: TRBV3-1/TRBV3-2
j_gene: TRBJ2-3
CDR3nt: TGTGCCAGCAGCCAAGGGTCTAGCGGGTGGACAGATACGCAGTATTTT
CDR3aa: CASSQGSSGWTDTQYF

abundance: once
d_gene: .
v_gene: TRBV11-2
j_gene: TRBJ2-2
CDR3nt: TGTGCCAGCAGCTTACAGGGGGGAACATCGGGGGAGCTGTTTTTT
CDR3aa: CASSLQGGTSGELFF

abundance: .
d_gene: TRBD1
v_gene: TRBV30
j_gene: TRBJ1-5
CDR3nt: TGTGCCTGGAGTGGACAGGGGGCTCAGCCCCAGCATTTT
CDR3aa: CAWSGQGAQPQHF

abundance: .
d_gene: .
v_gene: TRBV7-2
j_gene: TRBJ1-4
CDR3nt: TGTGCCAGCAGCCATAGGGGCAGGGGCAACGAAAAACTGTTTTTT
CDR3aa: CASSHRGRGNEKLFF

abundance: few
d_gene: TRBD1
v_gene: TRBV11-1
j_gene: TRBJ1-2
CDR3nt: TGTGCCAGCAGCGAACGGGACAGGGGATATGGCTACACCTTC
CDR3aa: CASSERDRGYGYTF

abundance: .
d_gene: TRBD2
v_gene: TRBV7-3
j_gene: TRBJ2-5
CDR3nt: TGTGCCAGCAGCTTAATATATACTAGCGGGGGGGCCGAGGAGACCCAGTACTTC
CDR3aa: CASSLIYTSGGAEETQYF

abundance: .
d_gene: TRBD1
v_gene: TRBV5-8
j_gene: TRBJ2-2
CDR3nt: TGTGCCAGCAGCTTTCCCGGGACAGGGAGTTTCACCGGGGAGCTGTTTTTT
CDR3aa: CASSFPGTGSFTGELFF